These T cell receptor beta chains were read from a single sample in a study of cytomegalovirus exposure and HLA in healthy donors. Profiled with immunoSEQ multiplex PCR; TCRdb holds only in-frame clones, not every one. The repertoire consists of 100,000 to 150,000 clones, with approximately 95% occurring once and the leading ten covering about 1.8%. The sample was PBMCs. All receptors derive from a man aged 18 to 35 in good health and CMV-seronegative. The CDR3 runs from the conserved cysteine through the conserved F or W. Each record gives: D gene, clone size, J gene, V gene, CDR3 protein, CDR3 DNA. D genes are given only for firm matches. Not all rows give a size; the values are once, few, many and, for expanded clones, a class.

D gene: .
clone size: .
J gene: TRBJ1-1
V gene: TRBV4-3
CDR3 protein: CASSQAVVGALNTEAFF
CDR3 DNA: TGCGCCAGCAGCCAAGCCGTGGTGGGGGCTCTGAACACTGAAGCTTTCTTT

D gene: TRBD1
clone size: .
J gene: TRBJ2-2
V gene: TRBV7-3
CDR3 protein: CASSLTGTGTANTGELFF
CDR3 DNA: TGTGCCAGCAGCTTAACAGGAACCGGGACAGCGAACACCGGGGAGCTGTTTTTT

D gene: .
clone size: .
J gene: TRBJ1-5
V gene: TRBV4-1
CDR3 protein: CASSQGRYSNQPQHF
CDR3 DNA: TGCGCCAGCAGCCAAGGGAGATATAGCAATCAGCCCCAGCATTTT

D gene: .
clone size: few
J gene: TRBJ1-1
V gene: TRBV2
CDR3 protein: CASSETEGTEAFF
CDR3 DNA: TGTGCCAGCAGTGAAACAGAGGGCACTGAAGCTTTCTTT

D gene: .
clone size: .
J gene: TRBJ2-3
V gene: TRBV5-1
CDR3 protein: CASSIGHKVDTQYF
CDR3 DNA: TGCGCCAGCAGCATCGGACACAAGGTGGATACGCAGTATTTT

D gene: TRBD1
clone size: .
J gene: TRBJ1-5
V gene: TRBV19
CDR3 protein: CASKPNRGLGQPQHF
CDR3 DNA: TGTGCCAGTAAACCAAACAGGGGACTAGGCCAGCCCCAGCATTTT

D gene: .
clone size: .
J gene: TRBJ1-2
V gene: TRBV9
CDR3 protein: CASSVEATLGYGYTF
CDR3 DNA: TGTGCCAGCAGCGTAGAAGCAACCCTCGGCTATGGCTACACCTTC

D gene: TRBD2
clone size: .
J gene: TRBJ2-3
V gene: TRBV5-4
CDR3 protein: CASSFRLAGVSTDTQYF
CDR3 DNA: TGTGCCAGCAGCTTCCGACTAGCGGGAGTAAGCACAGATACGCAGTATTTT

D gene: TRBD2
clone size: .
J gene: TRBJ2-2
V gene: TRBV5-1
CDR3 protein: CASSTSSGLNTGELFF
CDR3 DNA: TGCGCCAGCAGCACCTCTAGCGGACTGAACACCGGGGAGCTGTTTTTT

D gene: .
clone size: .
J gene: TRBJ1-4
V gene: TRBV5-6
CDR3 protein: CASSLGAAREKLFF
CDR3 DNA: TGTGCCAGCAGCTTGGGGGCTGCCCGTGAAAAACTGTTTTTT

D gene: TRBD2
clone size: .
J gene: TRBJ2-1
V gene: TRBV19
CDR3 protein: CATWTSGRAIEQFF
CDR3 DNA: TGTGCCACCTGGACTAGCGGGAGGGCCATTGAGCAGTTCTTC

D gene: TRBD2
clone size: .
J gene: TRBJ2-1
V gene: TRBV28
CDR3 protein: CASSAGLAVNEQFF
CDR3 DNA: TGTGCCAGCAGCGCGGGACTAGCGGTCAATGAGCAGTTCTTC

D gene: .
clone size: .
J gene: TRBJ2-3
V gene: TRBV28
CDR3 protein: CASSFRGKGTDTQYF
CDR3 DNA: TGTGCCAGCAGTTTTCGGGGAAAGGGCACAGATACGCAGTATTTT

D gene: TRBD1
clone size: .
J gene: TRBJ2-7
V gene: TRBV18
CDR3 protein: CASSRTGSHEQYF
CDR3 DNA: TGTGCCAGCTCAAGGACAGGGAGCCACGAGCAGTACTTC

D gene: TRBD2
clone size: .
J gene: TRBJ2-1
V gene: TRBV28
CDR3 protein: CASSSRTSGYNEQFF
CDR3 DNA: TGTGCCAGCAGTTCCCGGACTAGCGGTTACAATGAGCAGTTCTTC

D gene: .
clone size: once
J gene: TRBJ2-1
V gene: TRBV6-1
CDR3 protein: CASQRYNEQFF
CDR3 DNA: TGTGCCAGCCAGCGATACAATGAGCAGTTCTTC

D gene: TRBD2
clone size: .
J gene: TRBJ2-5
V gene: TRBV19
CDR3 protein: CASSPISSGTQETQYF
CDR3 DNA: TGTGCCAGTAGTCCCATCTCTAGCGGCACACAAGAGACCCAGTACTTC

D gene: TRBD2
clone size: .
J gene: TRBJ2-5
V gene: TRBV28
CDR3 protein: CASRPPGLAGGPWETQYF
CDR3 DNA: TGTGCCAGCAGACCCCCCGGACTAGCGGGAGGGCCCTGGGAGACCCAGTACTTC

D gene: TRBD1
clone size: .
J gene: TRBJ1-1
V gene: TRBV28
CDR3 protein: CASSFDRAVTEAFF
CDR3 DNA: TGTGCCAGCAGTTTCGACAGGGCGGTAACTGAAGCTTTCTTT

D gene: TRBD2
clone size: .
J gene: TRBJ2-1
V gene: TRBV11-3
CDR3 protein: CASSITGLGYNEQFF
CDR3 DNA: TGTGCCAGCAGCATCACAGGACTAGGGTACAATGAGCAGTTCTTC

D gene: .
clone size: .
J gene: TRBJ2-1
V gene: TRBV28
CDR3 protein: CASTDPGRHEQFF
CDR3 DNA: TGTGCCAGCACCGACCCCGGGAGACATGAGCAGTTCTTC

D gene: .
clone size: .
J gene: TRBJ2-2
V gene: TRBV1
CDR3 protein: CTSSRLASANTGELFF
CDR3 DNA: TGCACCAGCAGCCGACTAGCGAGCGCGAACACCGGGGAGCTGTTTTTT

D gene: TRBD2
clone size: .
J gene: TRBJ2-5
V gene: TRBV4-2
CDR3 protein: CASSPGTSGQETQYF
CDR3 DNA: TGTGCCAGCAGCCCTGGGACTAGCGGACAAGAGACCCAGTACTTC

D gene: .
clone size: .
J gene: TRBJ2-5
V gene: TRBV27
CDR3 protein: CASGRRAGAETQYF
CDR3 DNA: TGTGCCAGCGGACGTCGGGCAGGGGCGGAGACCCAGTACTTC

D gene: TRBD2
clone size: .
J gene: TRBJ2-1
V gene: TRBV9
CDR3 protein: CASSVASSGSSYNEQFF
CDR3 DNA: TGTGCCAGCAGCGTAGCGTCTAGCGGCAGCTCCTACAATGAGCAGTTCTTC

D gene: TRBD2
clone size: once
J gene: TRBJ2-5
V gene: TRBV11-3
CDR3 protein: CASSSGTRQETQYF
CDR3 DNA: TGTGCCAGCAGCTCAGGGACTAGACAAGAGACCCAGTACTTC

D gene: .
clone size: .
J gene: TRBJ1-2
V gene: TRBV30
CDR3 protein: CAWSVPRGNYGYTF
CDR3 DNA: TGTGCCTGGAGTGTACCCCGGGGAAACTATGGCTACACCTTC

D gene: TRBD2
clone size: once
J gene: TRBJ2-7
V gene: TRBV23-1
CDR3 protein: CASSPGLAFSKKSYEQYF
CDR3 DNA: TGCGCCAGCTCCCCGGGACTAGCATTCAGTAAGAAGTCCTACGAGCAGTACTTC

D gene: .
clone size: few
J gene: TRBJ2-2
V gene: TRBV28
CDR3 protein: CASSLQTGELFF
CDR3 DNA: TGTGCCAGCAGTTTGCAGACCGGGGAGCTGTTTTTT

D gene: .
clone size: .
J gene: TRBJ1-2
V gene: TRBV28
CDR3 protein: CASSVQDRPNYGYTF
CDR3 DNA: TGTGCCAGCAGTGTACAGGACCGCCCTAACTATGGCTACACCTTC

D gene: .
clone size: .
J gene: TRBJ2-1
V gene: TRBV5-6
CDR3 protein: CASSLGLSSYNEQFF
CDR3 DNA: TGTGCCAGCAGCTTGGGACTTAGCTCCTACAATGAGCAGTTCTTC

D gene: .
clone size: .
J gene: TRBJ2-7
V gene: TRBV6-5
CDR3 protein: CASSYSSVGRTYEQYF
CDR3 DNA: TGTGCCAGCAGTTACTCGAGCGTGGGGAGGACCTACGAGCAGTACTTC

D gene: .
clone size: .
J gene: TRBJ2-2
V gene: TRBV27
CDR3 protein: CASSFHSSIHTGELFF
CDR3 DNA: TGTGCCAGCAGTTTCCACAGTTCTATTCACACCGGGGAGCTGTTTTTT

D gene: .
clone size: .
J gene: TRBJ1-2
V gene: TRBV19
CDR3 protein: CASTPGVNGYTF
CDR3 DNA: TGTGCCAGTACACCAGGGGTTAATGGCTACACCTTC

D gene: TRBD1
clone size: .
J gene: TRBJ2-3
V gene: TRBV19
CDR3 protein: CASSPPGQRLTDTQYF
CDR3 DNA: TGTGCCAGTAGTCCTCCGGGACAGAGACTCACAGATACGCAGTATTTT

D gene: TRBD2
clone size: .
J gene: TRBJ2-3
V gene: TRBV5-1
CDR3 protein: CASRTSGKDTQYF
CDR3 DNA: TGCGCCAGCCGAACTAGCGGGAAAGATACGCAGTATTTT

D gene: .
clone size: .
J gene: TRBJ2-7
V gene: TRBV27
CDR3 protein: CASSLTISYEQYF
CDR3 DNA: TGTGCCAGCAGTTTAACCATTAGTTACGAGCAGTACTTC

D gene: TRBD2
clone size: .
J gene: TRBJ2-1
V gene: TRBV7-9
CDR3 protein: CASNNRASGRSSLYNEQFF
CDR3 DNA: TGTGCCAGCAACAATAGGGCTAGCGGGAGATCTTCCCTCTACAATGAGCAGTTCTTC

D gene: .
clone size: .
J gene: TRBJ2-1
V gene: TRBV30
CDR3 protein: CAWSARGAGSVNEQFF
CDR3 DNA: TGTGCCTGGAGTGCCCGGGGGGCTGGGTCGGTCAATGAGCAGTTCTTC

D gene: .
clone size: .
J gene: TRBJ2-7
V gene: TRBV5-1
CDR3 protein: CASSLEPGYSAYEQYF
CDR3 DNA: TGCGCCAGCAGCTTGGAACCGGGATACTCCGCCTACGAGCAGTACTTC

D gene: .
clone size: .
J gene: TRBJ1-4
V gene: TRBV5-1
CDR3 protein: CASSLDRKNEKLFF
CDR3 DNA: TGCGCCAGCAGCTTGGACAGGAAAAATGAAAAACTGTTTTTT

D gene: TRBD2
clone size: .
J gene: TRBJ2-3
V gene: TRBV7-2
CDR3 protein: CASSLGLAGAASTDTQYF
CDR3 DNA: TGTGCCAGCAGCTTGGGACTAGCGGGAGCGGCTAGCACAGATACGCAGTATTTT

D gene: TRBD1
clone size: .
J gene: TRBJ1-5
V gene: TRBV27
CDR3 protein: CASSSTSRGLSNQPQHF
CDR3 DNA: TGTGCCAGCAGTTCTACCTCCAGGGGGCTAAGCAATCAGCCCCAGCATTTT